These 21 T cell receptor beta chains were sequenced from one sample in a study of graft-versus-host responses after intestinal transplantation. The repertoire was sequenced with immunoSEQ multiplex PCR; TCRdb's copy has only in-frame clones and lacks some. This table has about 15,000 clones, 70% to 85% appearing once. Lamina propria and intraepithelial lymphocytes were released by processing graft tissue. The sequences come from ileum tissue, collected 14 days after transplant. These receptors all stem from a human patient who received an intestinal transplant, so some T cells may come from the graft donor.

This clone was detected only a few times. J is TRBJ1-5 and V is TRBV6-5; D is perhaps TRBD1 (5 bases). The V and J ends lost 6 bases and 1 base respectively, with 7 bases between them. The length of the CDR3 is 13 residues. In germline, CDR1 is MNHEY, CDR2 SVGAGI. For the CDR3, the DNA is TGTGCCAGCAGGAAGGGGAGCAATCAGCCCCAGCATTTT. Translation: CASRKGSNQPQHF.

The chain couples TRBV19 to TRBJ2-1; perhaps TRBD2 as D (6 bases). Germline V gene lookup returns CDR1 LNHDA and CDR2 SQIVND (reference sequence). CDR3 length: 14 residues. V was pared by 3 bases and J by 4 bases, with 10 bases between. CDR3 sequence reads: CASSMDYIYNEQFF. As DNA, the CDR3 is TGTGCCAGTAGTATGGACTACATTTACAATGAGCAGTTCTTC.

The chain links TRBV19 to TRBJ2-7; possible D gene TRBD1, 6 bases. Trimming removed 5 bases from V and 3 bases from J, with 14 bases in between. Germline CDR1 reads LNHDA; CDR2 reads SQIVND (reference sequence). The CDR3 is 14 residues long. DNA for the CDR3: TGTGCCAGTAGTCTCGGGACACTCAACTACGAGCAGTACTTC. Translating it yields CASSLGTLNYEQYF.

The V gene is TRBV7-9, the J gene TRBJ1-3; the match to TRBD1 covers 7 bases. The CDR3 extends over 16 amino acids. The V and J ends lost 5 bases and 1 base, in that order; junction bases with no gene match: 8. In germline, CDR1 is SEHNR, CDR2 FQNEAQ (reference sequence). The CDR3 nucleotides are TGTGCCAGCAGCGAGGGACAGCCCCGTTCTGGAAACACCATATATTTT. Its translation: CASSEGQPRSGNTIYF.

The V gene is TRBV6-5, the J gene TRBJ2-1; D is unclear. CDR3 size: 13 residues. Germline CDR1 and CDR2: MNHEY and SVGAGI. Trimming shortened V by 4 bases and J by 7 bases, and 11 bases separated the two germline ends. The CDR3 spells CASSSLSENEQFF. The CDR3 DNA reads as TGTGCCAGCAGTTCCTTATCGGAGAATGAGCAGTTCTTC.

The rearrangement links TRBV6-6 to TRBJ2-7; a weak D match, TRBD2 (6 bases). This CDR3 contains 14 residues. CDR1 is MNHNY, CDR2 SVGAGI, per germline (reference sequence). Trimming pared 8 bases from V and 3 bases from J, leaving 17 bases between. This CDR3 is CASRREDSGYEQYF. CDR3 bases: TGTGCCAGCCGCAGGGAGGACTCAGGCTACGAGCAGTACTTC.

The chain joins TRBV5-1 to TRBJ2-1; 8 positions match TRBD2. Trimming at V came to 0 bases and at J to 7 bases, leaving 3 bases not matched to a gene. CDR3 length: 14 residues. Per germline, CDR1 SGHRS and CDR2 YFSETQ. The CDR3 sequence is CASSLEPGGNEQFF. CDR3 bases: TGCGCCAGCAGCTTGGAACCGGGAGGGAATGAGCAGTTCTTC.

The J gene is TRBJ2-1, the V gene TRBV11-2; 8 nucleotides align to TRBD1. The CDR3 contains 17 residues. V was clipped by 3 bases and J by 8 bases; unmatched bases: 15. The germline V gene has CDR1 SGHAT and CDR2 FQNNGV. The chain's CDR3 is CASSLEGTGGPVDEQFF. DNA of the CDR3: TGTGCCAGCAGCTTGGAGGGGACAGGTGGGCCTGTCGATGAGCAGTTCTTC.

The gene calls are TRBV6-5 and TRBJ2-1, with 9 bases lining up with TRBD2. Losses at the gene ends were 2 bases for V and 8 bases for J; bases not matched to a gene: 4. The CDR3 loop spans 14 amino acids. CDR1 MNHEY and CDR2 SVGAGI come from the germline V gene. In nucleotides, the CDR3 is TGTGCCAGCAGTTACGGCGGGAGGGCCCATGAGCAGTTCTTC. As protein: CASSYGGRAHEQFF.

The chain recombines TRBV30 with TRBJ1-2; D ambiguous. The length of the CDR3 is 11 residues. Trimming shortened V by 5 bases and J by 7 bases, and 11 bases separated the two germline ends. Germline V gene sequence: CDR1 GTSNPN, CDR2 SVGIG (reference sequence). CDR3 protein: CAWGISGGYTF. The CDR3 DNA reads TGTGCCTGGGGAATTAGCGGTGGCTACACCTTC.

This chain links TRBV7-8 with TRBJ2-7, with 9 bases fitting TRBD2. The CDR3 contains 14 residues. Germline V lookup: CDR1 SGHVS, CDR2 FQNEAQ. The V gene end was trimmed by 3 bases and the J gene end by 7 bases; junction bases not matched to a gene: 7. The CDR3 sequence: CASSLREGLSEQYF. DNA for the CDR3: TGTGCCAGCAGCTTGCGGGAGGGCCTCTCGGAGCAGTACTTC.

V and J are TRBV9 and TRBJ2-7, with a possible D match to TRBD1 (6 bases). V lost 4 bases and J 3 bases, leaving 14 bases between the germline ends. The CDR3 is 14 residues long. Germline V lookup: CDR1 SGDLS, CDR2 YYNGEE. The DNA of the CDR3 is TGTGCCAGCAGCCCCCAAAACAGGGACTACGAGCAGTACTTC. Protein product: CASSPQNRDYEQYF.

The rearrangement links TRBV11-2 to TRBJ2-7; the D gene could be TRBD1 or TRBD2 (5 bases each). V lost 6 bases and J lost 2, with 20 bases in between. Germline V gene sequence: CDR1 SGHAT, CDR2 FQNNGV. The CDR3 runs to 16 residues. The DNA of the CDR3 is TGTGCCAGCAGGGTTATCGGTGGGACGGGACCCTACGAGCAGTACTTC. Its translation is CASRVIGGTGPYEQYF.

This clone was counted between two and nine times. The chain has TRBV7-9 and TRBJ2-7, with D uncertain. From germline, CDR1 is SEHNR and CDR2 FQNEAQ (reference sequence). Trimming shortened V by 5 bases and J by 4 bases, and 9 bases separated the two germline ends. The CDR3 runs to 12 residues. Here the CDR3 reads CASSPPQYEQYF. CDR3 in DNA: TGTGCCAGCAGCCCACCACAGTACGAGCAGTACTTC.

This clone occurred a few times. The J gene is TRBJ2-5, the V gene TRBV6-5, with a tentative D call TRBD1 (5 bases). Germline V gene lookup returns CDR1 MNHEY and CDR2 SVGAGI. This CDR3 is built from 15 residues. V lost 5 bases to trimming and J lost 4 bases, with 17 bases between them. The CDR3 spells CASSPPSIRGETQYF. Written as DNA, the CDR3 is TGTGCCAGCAGTCCTCCGTCTATTAGGGGAGAGACCCAGTACTTC.

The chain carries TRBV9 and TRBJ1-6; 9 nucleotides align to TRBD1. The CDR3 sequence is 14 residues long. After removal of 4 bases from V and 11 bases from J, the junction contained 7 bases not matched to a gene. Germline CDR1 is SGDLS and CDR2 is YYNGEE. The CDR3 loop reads CASSNLGTGTPLHF. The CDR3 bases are TGTGCCAGCAGCAACCTCGGGACAGGGACACCCCTCCACTTT.

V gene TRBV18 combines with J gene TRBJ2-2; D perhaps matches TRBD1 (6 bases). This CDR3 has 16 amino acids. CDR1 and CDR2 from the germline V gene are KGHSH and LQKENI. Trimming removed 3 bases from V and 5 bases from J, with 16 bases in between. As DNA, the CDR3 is TGTGCCAGCTCACCGGGGGCCCTACCGAGGACCGGGGAGCTGTTTTTT. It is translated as CASSPGALPRTGELFF.

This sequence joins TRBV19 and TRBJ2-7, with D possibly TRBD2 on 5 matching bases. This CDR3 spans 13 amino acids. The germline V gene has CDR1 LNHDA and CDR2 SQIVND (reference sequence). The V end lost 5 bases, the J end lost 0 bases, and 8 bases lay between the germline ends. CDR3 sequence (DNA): TGTGCCAGTAGTTTTGGGAGCTCCTACGAGCAGTACTTC. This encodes CASSFGSSYEQYF. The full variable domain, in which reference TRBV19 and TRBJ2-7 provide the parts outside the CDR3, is DGGITQSPKYLFRKEGQNVTLSCEQNLNHDAMYWYRQDPGQGLRLIYYSQIVNDFQKGDIAEGYSVSREKKESFPLTVTSAQKNPTAFYLCASSFGSSYEQYFGPGTRLTVT.

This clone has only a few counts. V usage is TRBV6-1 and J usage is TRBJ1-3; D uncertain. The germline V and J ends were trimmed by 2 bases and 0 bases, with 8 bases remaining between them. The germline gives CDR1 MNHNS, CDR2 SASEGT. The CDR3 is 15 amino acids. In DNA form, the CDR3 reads TGTGCCAGCAGTGAAAACTCGAGCTCTGGAAACACCATATATTTT. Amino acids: CASSENSSSGNTIYF.

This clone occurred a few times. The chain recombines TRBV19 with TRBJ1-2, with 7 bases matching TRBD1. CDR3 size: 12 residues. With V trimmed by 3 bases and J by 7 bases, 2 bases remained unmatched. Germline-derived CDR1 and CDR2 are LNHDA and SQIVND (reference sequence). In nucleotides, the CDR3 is TGTGCCAGTAGTATGGACAGGAGTGGCTACACCTTC. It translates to CASSMDRSGYTF. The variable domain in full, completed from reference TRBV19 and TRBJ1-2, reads DGGITQSPKYLFRKEGQNVTLSCEQNLNHDAMYWYRQDPGQGLRLIYYSQIVNDFQKGDIAEGYSVSREKKESFPLTVTSAQKNPTAFYLCASSMDRSGYTFGSGTRLTVV.

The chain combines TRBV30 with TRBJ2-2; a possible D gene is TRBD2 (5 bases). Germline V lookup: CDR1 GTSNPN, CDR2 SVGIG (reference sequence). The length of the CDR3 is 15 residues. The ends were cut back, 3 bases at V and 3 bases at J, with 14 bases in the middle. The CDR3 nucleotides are TGTGCCTGGAGCCAAACCCGGACTTACACCGGGGAGCTGTTTTTT. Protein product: CAWSQTRTYTGELFF.